The subject of this entry is one T cell receptor beta chain. The antigen remains unidentified. The CDR3 consists of 15 residues. V lost 1 base and J lost 4; bases outside the gene matches: 6. Germline loops: CDR1 SGHDT, CDR2 YYEEEE. This specimen comes from a study of cytomegalovirus exposure and HLA in healthy donors. Whole-study results and caveats: What a later analysis reportedly showed was that an Asian-associated ancestry cluster had fewer N-insertions than the roughly 670-donor mean.

PCR amplification relied on 60 Vbeta primers (plus 13 Jbeta primers). Assay: immunoSEQ multiplex PCR; the TCRdb copy retains only in-frame clones and omits some. The data contain some 200,000 clones, about four fifths of them seen just once; the ten biggest clones take up around 1.6%. What was sequenced was PBMCs. This chain joins TRBV5-6 and TRBJ1-1; 8 bases match TRBD1. This TCR derives from a man between 45 and 60 years old in good health and CMV-seronegative. Here the CDR3 reads CASSLFTGGSTEAFF. The DNA of the CDR3 is TGTGCCAGCAGCTTGTTCACAGGGGGATCCACTGAAGCTTTCTTT.